Reported below is one T cell receptor beta chain. Its antigen is not known. This sample is part of a study of beta chain features in type 1 diabetes. Expressed TCRB transcripts were sequenced because the entire RNA isolate underwent reverse transcription. There were 3 million to 4 million reads on average in the naive, central memory and regulatory T cell samples. Libraries were prepared by immunoSEQ multiplex PCR; TCRdb keeps only in-frame clonotypes and omits some of them. The sample lists around 330,000 clones, about 11% occurring once. CDR3 length: 15 residues. With V trimmed by 4 bases and J by 2 bases, 6 bases remained unmatched. Per the germline V gene, CDR1 is SGHRS and CDR2 is YFSETQ. The study's findings and limits: Lower insertion and higher deletion counts appeared at VDJ junctions in type 1 diabetes patients. TCRB repertoires of naive, central memory and Treg cells appeared more similar among patients than among healthy donors. The cDNA sequencing approach could over-represent high-TCR-expressing cells.

The chain uses TRBV5-1 and TRBJ2-1, with TRBD1 matching over 7 bases. The clonotype comes from a woman aged 25 to 39 in good health. The sequenced sample was naive CD4+ T cells from blood. Written as DNA, the CDR3 is TGCGCCAGCAGCAGCCGGACAGGTACCTACAATGAGCAGTTCTTC. Protein sequence: CASSSRTGTYNEQFF.